This T cell receptor (beta chain) was sequenced for a study of neoadjuvant nivolumab and ipilimumab in lung cancer. Study as a whole: The combination arm added day-1 ipilimumab 1 mg/kg to nivolumab 3 mg/kg on days 1, 15, 29. Whole-study findings and limits: Higher pretherapy blood TCR richness went with higher resected-tumor richness.

Note on this clone: What it binds is not known.

V lost 0 bases to trimming and J lost 1 base, with 3 bases between them. This CDR3 region has 13 residues. The germline gives CDR1 SGHTA, CDR2 FQGNSA. The protocol was immunoSEQ multiplex PCR, while the TCRdb copy is restricted to in-frame clones and leaves out a portion. Of 5,000 to 5,500 clones listed, about nine tenths are singletons. The source material was blood, sampled after neoadjuvant nivolumab, alone or with ipilimumab, at or shortly before surgery. The sequence derives from an adult with non-small cell lung cancer. Some clones in this sample may be carry-over from other donors' samples. The chain uses TRBV7-2 and TRBJ2-5; D not resolved. CDR3 protein: CASSLAVQETQYF. The CDR3 DNA reads TGTGCCAGCAGCTTAGCAGTCCAAGAGACCCAGTACTTC.